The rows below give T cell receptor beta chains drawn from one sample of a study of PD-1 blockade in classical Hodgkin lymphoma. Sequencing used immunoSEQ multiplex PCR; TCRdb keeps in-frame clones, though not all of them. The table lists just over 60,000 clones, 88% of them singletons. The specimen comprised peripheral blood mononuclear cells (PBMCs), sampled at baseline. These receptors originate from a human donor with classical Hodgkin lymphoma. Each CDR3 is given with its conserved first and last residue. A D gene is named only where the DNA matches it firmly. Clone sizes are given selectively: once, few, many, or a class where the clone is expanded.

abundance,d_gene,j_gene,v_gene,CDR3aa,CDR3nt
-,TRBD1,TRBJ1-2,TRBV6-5,CASSFQSTGDYGYTF,TGTGCCAGCAGTTTCCAATCCACAGGGGACTATGGCTACACCTTC
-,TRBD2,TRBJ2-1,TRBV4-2,CASSAGGPYNEQFF,TGTGCCAGCAGCGCGGGGGGGCCCTACAATGAGCAGTTCTTC
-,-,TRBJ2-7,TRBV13,CASSLNRGLGFEQYF,TGTGCCAGCAGCTTAAATAGAGGGCTCGGGTTCGAGCAGTACTTC
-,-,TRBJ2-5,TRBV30,CAWSVGSSEETQYF,TGTGCCTGGAGTGTCGGGTCTAGCGAAGAGACCCAGTACTTC
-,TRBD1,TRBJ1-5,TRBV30,CALSGTADQPQHF,TGTGCCTTGTCCGGGACAGCGGATCAGCCCCAGCATTTT
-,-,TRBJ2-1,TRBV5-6,CASSFSARVGNEQFF,TGTGCCAGCAGCTTCTCTGCAAGGGTCGGCAATGAGCAGTTCTTC
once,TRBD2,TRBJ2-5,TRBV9,CASSVGLAGGIQETQYF,TGTGCCAGCAGCGTAGGACTAGCGGGGGGGATTCAAGAGACCCAGTACTTC
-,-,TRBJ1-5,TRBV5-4,CASSFAGGNQPQHF,TGTGCCAGCAGCTTTGCCGGAGGGAATCAGCCCCAGCATTTT
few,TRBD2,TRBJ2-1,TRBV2,CASRPERPSGGLIGSYNEQFF,TGTGCCAGCAGGCCTGAGAGACCTAGCGGGGGCCTTATAGGCTCCTACAATGAGCAGTTCTTC
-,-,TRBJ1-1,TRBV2,CASSQQHRFFTEAFF,TGTGCCAGCAGTCAACAGCACAGGTTTTTCACTGAAGCTTTCTTT
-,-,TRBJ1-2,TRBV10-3,CAISVSGEDGYTF,TGTGCCATCAGTGTCTCTGGAGAGGATGGCTACACCTTC
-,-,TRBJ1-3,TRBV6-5,CASSYSPFSGNTIYF,TGTGCCAGCAGTTACTCACCATTCTCTGGAAACACCATATATTTT
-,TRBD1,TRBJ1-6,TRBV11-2,CASSLQADRGFSPLHF,TGTGCCAGCAGCTTACAGGCGGACAGGGGCTTTTCACCCCTCCACTTT
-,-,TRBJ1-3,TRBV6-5,CASSYSMWQGHTIYF,TGTGCCAGCAGTTACTCGATGTGGCAGGGCCACACCATATATTTT
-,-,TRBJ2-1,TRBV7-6,CASSLEVLADYNEQFF,TGTGCCAGCAGCTTAGAGGTTCTAGCAGACTACAATGAGCAGTTCTTC
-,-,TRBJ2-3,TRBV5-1,CASSLGTYPGRDTQYF,TGCGCCAGCAGCTTGGGGACCTACCCGGGGCGCGATACGCAGTATTTT
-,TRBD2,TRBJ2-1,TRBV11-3,CASSSRGTSGGALNEQFF,TGTGCCAGCAGCTCAAGAGGGACTAGCGGGGGGGCCCTGAATGAGCAGTTCTTC
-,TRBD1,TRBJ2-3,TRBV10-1,CASSGRTGEGTDTQYF,TGCGCCAGCAGTGGACGGACAGGAGAGGGCACAGATACGCAGTATTTT
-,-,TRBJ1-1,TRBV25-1,CASSHPRFGTEAFF,TGTGCCAGCAGCCACCCCCGGTTCGGTACTGAAGCTTTCTTT
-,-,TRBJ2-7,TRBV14,CASSQGRPTQDRVGLGAYEQYF,TGTGCCAGCAGCCAAGGCCGACCCACTCAAGATAGGGTCGGGCTTGGAGCATACGAGCAGTACTTC
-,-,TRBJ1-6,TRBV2,CASKGQGYNSPLHF,TGTGCCAGCAAAGGGCAGGGCTATAATTCACCCCTCCACTTT
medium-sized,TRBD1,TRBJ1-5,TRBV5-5,CASSLGQGGSNQPQHF,TGTGCCAGCAGCCTAGGACAGGGAGGAAGCAATCAGCCCCAGCATTTT
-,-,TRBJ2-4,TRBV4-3,CASSLAMTLDSKNIQYF,TGCGCCAGCAGCTTGGCCATGACTCTAGATTCCAAAAACATTCAGTACTTC
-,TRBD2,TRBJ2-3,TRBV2,CASKASGSSTDTQYF,TGTGCCAGCAAGGCTAGCGGCTCTAGCACAGATACGCAGTATTTT
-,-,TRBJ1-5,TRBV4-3,CASSRGRGLENQPQHF,TGCGCCAGCAGCCGGGGGCGGGGGCTTGAGAATCAGCCCCAGCATTTT
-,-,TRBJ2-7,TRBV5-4,CASSLARGAYEQYF,TGTGCCAGCAGCTTGGCCAGGGGAGCCTACGAGCAGTACTTC
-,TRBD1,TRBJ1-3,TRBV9,CASSATGTGNTIYF,TGTGCCAGCAGCGCGACAGGGACAGGAAACACCATATATTTT
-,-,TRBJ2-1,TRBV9,CASTEVGARLEEQFF,TGTGCCAGCACCGAGGTCGGGGCTCGCTTGGAGGAGCAGTTCTTC
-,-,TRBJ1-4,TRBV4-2,CASNQDGATNEKLFF,TGTGCCAGCAACCAAGATGGGGCAACTAATGAAAAACTGTTTTTT
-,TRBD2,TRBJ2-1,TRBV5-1,CASSSLIAGGANEQFF,TGCGCCAGCAGCTCACTTATAGCCGGGGGGGCCAATGAACAGTTCTTC
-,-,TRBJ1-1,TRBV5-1,CASSLTGRGTTEAFF,TGCGCCAGCAGCTTGACAGGTAGGGGAACAACTGAAGCTTTCTTT